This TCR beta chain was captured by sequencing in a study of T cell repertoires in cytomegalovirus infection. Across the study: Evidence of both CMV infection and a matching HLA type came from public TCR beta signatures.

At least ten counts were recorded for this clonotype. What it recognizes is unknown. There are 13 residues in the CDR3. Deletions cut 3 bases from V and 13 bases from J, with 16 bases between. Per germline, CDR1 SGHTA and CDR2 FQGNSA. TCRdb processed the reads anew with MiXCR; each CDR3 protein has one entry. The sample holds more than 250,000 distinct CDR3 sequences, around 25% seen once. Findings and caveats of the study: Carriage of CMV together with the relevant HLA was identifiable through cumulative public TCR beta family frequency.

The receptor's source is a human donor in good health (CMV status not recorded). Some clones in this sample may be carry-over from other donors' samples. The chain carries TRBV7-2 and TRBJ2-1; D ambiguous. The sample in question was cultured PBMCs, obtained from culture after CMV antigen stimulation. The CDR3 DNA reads TGTGCCAGCAGCTTCGCCGAGCGAGATCGCCAGTTCTTC. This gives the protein CASSFAERDRQFF.